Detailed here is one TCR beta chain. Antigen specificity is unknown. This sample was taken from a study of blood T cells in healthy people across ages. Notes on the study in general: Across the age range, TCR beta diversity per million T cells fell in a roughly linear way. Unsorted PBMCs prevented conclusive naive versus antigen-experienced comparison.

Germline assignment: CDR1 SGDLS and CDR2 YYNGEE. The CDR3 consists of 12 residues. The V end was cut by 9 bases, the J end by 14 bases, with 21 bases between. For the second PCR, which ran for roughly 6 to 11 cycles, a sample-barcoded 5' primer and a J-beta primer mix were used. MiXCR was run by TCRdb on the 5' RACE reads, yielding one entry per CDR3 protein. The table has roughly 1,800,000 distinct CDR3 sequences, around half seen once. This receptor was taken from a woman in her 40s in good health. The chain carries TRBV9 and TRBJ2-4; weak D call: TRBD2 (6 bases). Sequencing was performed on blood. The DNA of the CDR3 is TGTGCCACCGCCGGGACTCCGGGAGAGGAGTACTTC. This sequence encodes CATAGTPGEEYF.